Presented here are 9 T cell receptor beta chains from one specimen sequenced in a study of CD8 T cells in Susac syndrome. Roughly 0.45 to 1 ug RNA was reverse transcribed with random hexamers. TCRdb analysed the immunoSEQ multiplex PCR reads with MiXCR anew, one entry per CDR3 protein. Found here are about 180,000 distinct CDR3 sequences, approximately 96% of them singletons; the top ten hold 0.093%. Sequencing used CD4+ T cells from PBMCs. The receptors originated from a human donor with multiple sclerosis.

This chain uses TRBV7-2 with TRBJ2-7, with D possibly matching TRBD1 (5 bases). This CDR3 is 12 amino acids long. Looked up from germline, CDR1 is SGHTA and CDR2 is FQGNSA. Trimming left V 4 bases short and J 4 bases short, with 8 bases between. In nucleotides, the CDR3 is TGTGCCAGCAGCTCAGGACATTACGAGCAGTACTTC. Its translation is CASSSGHYEQYF.

CDR3 loop: CSVGGVYEQYF. For the CDR3, the DNA is TGCAGCGTTGGGGGGGTCTACGAGCAGTACTTC. The rearrangement joins TRBV29-1 to TRBJ2-7; possibly TRBD2 for D (6 bases). The CDR3 extends over 11 amino acids. Trimming took 4 bases from V and 3 from J, leaving 7 bases between them. Germline CDR1 is SQVTM and CDR2 is ANQGSEA.

The CDR3 protein is CSAGQTGGDYGYTF. DNA for the CDR3: TGCAGCGCTGGACAGACAGGGGGCGACTATGGCTACACCTTC. This chain joins TRBV29-1 and TRBJ1-2; 10 positions agree with TRBD1. The CDR3 extends over 14 amino acids. Germline V gene data show CDR1 as SQVTM and CDR2 as ANQGSEA. The J segment lost 3 bases and the V segment lost 7 bases, leaving 8 bases of the junction unmatched. Full variable domain (missing parts from reference TRBV29-1 and TRBJ1-2): SAVISQKPSRDICQRGTSLTIQCQVDSQVTMMFWYRQQPGQSLTLIATANQGSEATYESGFVIDKFPISRPNLTFSTLTVSNMSPEDSSIYLCSAGQTGGDYGYTFGSGTRLTVV.

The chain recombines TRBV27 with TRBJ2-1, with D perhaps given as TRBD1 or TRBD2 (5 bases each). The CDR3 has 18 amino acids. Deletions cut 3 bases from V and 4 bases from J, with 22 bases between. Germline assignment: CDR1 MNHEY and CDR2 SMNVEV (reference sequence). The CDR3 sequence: CASSLGTGIPFNYNEQFF. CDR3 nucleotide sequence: TGTGCCAGCAGTTTGGGGACGGGGATACCCTTCAATTACAATGAGCAGTTCTTC.

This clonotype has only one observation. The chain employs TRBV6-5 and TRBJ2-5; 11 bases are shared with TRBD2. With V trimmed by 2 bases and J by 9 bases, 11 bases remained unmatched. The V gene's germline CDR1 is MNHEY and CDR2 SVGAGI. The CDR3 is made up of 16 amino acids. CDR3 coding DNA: TGTGCCAGCAGTTACGTCTCTAGCGGGGGGCCCTGGTCCCAGTACTTC. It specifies CASSYVSSGGPWSQYF.

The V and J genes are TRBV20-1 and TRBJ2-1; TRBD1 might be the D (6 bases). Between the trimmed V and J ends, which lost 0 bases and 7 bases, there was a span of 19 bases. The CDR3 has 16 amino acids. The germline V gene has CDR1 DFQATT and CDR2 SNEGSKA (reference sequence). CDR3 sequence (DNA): TGCAGTGCTAGAGATCTCCAGTGGGGGCCCCGGAATGAGCAGTTCTTC. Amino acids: CSARDLQWGPRNEQFF.

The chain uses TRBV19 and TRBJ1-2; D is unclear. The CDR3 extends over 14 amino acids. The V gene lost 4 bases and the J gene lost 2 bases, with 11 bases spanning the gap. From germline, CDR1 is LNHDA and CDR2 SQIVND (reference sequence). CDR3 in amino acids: CASSTERRNYGYTF. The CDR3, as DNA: TGTGCCAGTAGTACCGAAAGACGGAACTATGGCTACACCTTC.

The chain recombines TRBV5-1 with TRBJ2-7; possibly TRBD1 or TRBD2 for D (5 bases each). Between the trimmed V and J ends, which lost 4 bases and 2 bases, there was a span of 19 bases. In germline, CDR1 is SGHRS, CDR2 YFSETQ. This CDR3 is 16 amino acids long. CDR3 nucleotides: TGCGCCAGCAGCCCCGCCAGTGGGACGGCCGCCTACGAGCAGTACTTC. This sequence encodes CASSPASGTAAYEQYF.

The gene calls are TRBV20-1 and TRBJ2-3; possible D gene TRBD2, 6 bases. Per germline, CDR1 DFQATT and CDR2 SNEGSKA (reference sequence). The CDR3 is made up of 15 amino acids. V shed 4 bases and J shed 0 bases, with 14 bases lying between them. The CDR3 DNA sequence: TGCAGTGCTATTCTAGCGATCCCTAGCACAGATACGCAGTATTTT. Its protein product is CSAILAIPSTDTQYF.